The present TCR beta chain was sequenced within a study of vaccination and CD4 T cells after COVID-19. Study overall: The authors exposed cells to overlapping spike peptides derived from SARS-CoV-2, HCoV-NL63, HCoV-OC43 and HCoV-229E.

This clonotype has only a few counts. Its cognate antigen is unknown. The CDR3 runs to 17 residues. Germline CDR1 MDHEN, CDR2 SYDVKM. V gave up 3 bases and J gave up 6 bases; unmatched junction bases: 11. Treatment indicated: approximately 10-day PBMC culture with coronavirus spike peptide pools or control peptides (ViraFEST assay). Samples of CD4+ T cells were obtained from the unexposed donor before the COVID-19 pandemic (2011-2018). Sequenced with the Oncomine TCR Beta short-read assay was DNA taken from cultured CD4+ T cells. Cultures of CD4+ T cells served as the source for extracting genomic DNA. MiXCR, applied by TCRdb to the PCR reads, yields one record per CDR3 protein. The sample includes fewer than 12,000 distinct CDR3 sequences, 25% to 35% of them seen just once. Study-level findings and limits: The analysis of convalescent patients involved relatively few individuals and lacked early post-infection timepoints.

This TCR was sampled from a human donor in good health. The chain joins TRBV28 to TRBJ2-2; 9 bases are a match to TRBD2. Sample: CD4+ T cells from blood, cultured in vitro. CDR3 amino acids: CASSFWELAGGPGELFF. The CDR3 nucleotides are TGTGCCAGCAGTTTCTGGGAACTAGCGGGCGGACCCGGGGAGCTGTTTTTT.